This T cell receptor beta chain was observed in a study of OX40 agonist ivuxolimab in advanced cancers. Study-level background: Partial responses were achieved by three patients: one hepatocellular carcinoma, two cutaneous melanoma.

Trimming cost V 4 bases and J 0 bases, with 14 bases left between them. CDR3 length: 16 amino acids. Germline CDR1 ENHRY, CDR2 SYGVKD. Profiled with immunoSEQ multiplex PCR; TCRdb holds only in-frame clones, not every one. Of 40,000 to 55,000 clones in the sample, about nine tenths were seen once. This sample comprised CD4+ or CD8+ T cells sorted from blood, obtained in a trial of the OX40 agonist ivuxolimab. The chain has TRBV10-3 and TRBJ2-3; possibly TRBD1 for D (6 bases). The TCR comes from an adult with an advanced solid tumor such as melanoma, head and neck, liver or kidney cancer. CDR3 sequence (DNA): TGTGCCATCAGTGTCCAGGGGATTGCCAGCACAGATACGCAGTATTTT. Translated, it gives CAISVQGIASTDTQYF.